The following is a T cell receptor (beta chain) sequence with its context. This record comes from a study of early T cells in non-severe SARS-CoV-2 infection. The germline V gene encodes CDR1 SGHVS and CDR2 FQNEAQ. This CDR3 spans 12 amino acids. Trimming took 5 bases from V and 8 from J; bases not matched to a gene: 5. Each CDR3 protein gets one entry after TCRdb re-called the 5' RACE reads with MiXCR. This sample has tens of thousands of distinct CDR3 sequences, with about 5% found just once. The J gene is TRBJ1-2, the V gene TRBV7-8, with 7 bases that match TRBD1. Sample: whole blood. This receptor was obtained from an adult who was a healthcare worker with PCR-confirmed SARS-CoV-2 infection or an uninfected control (not recorded which). The CDR3 DNA sequence: TGTGCCAGCAGCCGGACAGGTCAAGGCTACACCTTC. This codes for CASSRTGQGYTF.